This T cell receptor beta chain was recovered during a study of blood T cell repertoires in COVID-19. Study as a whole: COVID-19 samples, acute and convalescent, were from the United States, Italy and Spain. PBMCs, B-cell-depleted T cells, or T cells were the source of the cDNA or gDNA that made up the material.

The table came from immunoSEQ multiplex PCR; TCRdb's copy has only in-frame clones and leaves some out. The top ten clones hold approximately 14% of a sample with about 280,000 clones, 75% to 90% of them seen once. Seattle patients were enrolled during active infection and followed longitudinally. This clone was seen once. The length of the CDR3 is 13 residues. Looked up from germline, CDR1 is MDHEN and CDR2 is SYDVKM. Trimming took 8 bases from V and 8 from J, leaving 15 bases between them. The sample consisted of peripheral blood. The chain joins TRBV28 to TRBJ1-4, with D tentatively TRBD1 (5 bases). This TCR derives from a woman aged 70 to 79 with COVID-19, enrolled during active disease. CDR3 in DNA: TGTGCCAGCCGCCGGGGGGGAGGCGAAAAACTGTTTTTT. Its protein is CASRRGGGEKLFF.